These T cell receptor beta chains were read from a single sample in a study of CD8 T cells in Susac syndrome. MiXCR, applied by TCRdb to the immunoSEQ multiplex PCR reads, yields one record per CDR3 protein. This sample carries 150,000 to 200,000 distinct CDR3 sequences, 94% of them seen once, and the ten largest clones take 0.08% to 0.095%. The sample comprised CD4+ T cells from PBMCs. These TCRs come from a human donor with multiple sclerosis. Each CDR3 is given with its conserved first and last residue. Each record gives: V gene, J gene, D gene, clone size, CDR3 protein, CDR3 DNA. The D gene is left open where the match is weak. A clone size is listed for some rows: how often the clone was seen (once, few, many), or a class if it is expanded.

>TRBV20-1|TRBJ1-2|NA|NA
CSARDREYGYTF
TGCAGTGCTAGAGACAGGGAGTATGGCTACACCTTC
>TRBV6-6|TRBJ1-5|NA|NA
CASSYGQTWNQPQHF
TGTGCCAGCAGTTACGGGCAGACCTGGAATCAGCCCCAGCATTTT
>TRBV7-2|TRBJ1-6|TRBD1|NA
CASSQGQGSQPLHF
TGTGCCAGCAGCCAAGGACAGGGGAGTCAGCCCCTCCACTTT
>TRBV7-3|TRBJ1-2|NA|once
CASSPGTLQGYTF
TGTGCCAGCAGCCCCGGGACACTTCAGGGCTACACCTTC
>TRBV25-1|TRBJ1-4|NA|NA
CASSGQVGEKLFF
TGTGCCAGCTCCGGGCAGGTCGGGGAAAAACTGTTTTTT
>TRBV4-1|TRBJ2-2|NA|NA
CASTQPGLPGELFF
TGCGCCAGCACCCAACCCGGGTTACCCGGGGAGCTGTTTTTT
>TRBV7-2|TRBJ2-1|NA|NA
CASSLGWGARYNEQFF
TGTGCCAGCAGCTTAGGGTGGGGGGCGCGATACAATGAGCAGTTCTTC
>TRBV20-1|TRBJ2-1|NA|NA
CSARDFVVNEQFF
TGCAGTGCTAGAGATTTTGTGGTCAATGAGCAGTTCTTC
>TRBV28|TRBJ2-3|NA|once
CASTDSTGSSSTDTQYF
TGTGCCAGCACCGACTCGACAGGTTCCTCTAGCACAGATACGCAGTATTTT
>TRBV5-4|TRBJ2-2|TRBD1|NA
CASSGRQGSYTGELFF
TGTGCCAGCAGCGGACGACAGGGGAGCTACACCGGGGAGCTGTTTTTT
>TRBV4-3|TRBJ1-1|NA|NA
CASSQELNRATEAFF
TGCGCCAGCAGCCAAGAGTTAAACAGGGCCACTGAAGCTTTCTTT
>TRBV30|TRBJ2-2|NA|NA
CAWMTGSNTGELFF
TGTGCCTGGATGACGGGGTCGAACACCGGGGAGCTGTTTTTT
>TRBV20-1|TRBJ2-4|NA|NA
CGAYRSNIQYF
TGCGGAGCCTACAGGTCCAACATTCAGTACTTC
>TRBV25-1|TRBJ1-2|TRBD1|NA
CASSKAGIGQGNYGYTF
TGTGCCAGCAGTAAGGCAGGCATTGGACAGGGGAACTATGGCTACACCTTC
>TRBV2|TRBJ2-2|NA|once
CASSQSNTGELFF
TGTGCCAGCAGTCAGTCGAACACCGGGGAGCTGTTTTTT
>TRBV15|TRBJ1-5|NA|NA
CATSSYSNQPQHF
TGTGCCACCAGCTCATATAGCAATCAGCCCCAGCATTTT
>TRBV29-1|TRBJ2-7|NA|NA
CSVVDGPPRSSYEQYF
TGCAGCGTGGTAGACGGACCTCCTCGTTCCTCCTACGAGCAGTACTTC
>TRBV6-2/TRBV6-3|TRBJ1-2|NA|NA
CASKAQGRDDYGYTF
TGTGCCAGCAAAGCTCAGGGAAGAGACGACTATGGCTACACCTTC